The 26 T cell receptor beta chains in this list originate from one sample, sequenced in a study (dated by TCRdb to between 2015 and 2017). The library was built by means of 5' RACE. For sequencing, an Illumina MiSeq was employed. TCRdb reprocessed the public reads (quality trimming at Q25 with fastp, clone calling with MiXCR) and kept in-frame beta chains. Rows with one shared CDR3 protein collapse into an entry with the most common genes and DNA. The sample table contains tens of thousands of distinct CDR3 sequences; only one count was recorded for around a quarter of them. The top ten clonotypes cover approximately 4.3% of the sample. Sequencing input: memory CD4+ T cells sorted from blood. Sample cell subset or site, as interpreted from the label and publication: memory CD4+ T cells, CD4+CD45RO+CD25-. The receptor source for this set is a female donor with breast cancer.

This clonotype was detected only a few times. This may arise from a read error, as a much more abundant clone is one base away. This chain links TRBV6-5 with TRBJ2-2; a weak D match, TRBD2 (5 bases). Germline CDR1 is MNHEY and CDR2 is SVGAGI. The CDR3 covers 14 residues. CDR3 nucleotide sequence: TGTGCCAGCAGTTACTCTGGCTACACCGGGGAGCCGTTTTTT. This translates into CASSYSGYTGEPFF.

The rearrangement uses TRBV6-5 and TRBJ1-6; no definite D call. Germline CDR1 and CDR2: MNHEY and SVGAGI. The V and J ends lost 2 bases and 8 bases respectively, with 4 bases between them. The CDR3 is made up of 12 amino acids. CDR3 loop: CASSYPDSPLHF. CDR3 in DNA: TGTGCCAGCAGTTACCCCGATTCACCCCTCCACTTT.

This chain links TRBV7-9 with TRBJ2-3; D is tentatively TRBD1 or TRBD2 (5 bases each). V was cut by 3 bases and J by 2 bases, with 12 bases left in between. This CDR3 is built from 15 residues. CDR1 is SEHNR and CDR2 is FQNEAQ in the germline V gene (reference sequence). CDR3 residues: CASSFRRGLTDTQYF. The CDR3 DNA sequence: TGTGCCAGCAGCTTTCGTCGGGGCCTCACAGATACGCAGTATTTT.

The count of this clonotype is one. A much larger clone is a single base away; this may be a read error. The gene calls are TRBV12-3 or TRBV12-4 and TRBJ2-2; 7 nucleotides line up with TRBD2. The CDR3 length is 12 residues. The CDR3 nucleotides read TGTGCCAGCAGTTTGGGCAGCGGGGAGCTGTCTTTT. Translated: CASSLGSGELSF.

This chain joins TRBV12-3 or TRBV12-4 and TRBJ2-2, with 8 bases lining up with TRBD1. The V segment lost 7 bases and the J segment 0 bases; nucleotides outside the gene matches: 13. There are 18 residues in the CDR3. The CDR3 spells CASILTGEIWPNTGELFF. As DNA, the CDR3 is TGTGCCAGCATCCTGACAGGGGAGATTTGGCCGAACACCGGGGAGCTGTTTTTT.

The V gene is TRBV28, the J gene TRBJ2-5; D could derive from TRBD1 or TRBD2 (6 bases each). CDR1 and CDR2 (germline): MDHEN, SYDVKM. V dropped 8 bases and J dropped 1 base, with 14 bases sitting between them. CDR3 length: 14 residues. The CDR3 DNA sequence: TGTGCCAGCTTCGGTGGGGGGCCCCAAGAGACCCAGTACTTC. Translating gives CASFGGGPQETQYF.

CDR3 protein: CASSSSVLQGTGELFF. CDR3 sequence (DNA): TGTGCCAGCAGTTCCAGCGTTTTACAGGGGACCGGGGAGCTGTTTTTT. The chain is built from TRBV27 and TRBJ2-2, with TRBD1 identical over 7 bases. Trimming at V came to 4 bases and at J to 5 bases, leaving 10 bases not matched to a gene. The CDR3 has 16 amino acids. Looked up from germline, CDR1 is MNHEY and CDR2 is SMNVEV (reference sequence).

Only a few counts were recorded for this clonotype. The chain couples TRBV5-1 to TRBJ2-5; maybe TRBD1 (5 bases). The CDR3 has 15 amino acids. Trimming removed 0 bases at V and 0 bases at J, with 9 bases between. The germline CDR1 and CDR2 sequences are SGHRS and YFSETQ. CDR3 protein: CASSLGQGYQETQYF. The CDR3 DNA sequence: TGCGCCAGCAGCTTGGGGCAGGGATACCAAGAGACCCAGTACTTC.

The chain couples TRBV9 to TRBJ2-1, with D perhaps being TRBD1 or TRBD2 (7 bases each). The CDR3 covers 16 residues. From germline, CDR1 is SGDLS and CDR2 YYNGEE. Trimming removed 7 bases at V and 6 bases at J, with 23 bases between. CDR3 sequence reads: CASGPGGDSAFNEQFF. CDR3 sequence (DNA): TGTGCCAGCGGCCCAGGGGGGGACAGTGCCTTCAATGAGCAGTTCTTC.

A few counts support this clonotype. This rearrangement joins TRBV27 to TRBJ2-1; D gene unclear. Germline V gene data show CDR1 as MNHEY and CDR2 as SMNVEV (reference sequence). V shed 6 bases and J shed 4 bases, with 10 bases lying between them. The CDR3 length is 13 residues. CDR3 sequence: CASSKTPYNEQFF. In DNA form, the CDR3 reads TGTGCCAGCAGCAAGACACCTTACAATGAGCAGTTCTTC.

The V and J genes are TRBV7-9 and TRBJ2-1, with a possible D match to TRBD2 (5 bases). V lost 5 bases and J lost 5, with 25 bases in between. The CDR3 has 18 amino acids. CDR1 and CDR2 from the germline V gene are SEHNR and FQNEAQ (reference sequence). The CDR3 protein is CASSPTKRAGPVNNEQFF. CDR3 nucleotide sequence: TGTGCCAGCAGCCCCACCAAGAGGGCGGGTCCAGTAAACAATGAGCAGTTCTTC.

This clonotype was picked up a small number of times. CDR3 DNA: TGTGCCAGCAGTCTAGTTTACAGGGACTACGAGCAGTACTTC. Residues: CASSLVYRDYEQYF. This chain connects TRBV27 to TRBJ2-7; D is perhaps TRBD1 (6 bases). V dropped 5 bases and J dropped 3 bases, with 14 bases sitting between them. The CDR3 length is 14 residues. Germline assignment: CDR1 MNHEY and CDR2 SMNVEV (reference sequence).

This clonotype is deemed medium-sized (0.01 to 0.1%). CDR3 amino acids: CASSQLAGQETQYF. The CDR3 DNA follows: TGTGCCAGCAGTCAACTAGCGGGGCAAGAGACCCAGTACTTC. This chain links TRBV6-5 with TRBJ2-5; the match to TRBD2 covers 10 bases. This CDR3 spans 14 amino acids. The V and J ends lost 5 bases and 2 bases, in that order; junction bases with no gene match: 2. CDR1 is MNHEY and CDR2 is SVGAGI in the germline V gene.

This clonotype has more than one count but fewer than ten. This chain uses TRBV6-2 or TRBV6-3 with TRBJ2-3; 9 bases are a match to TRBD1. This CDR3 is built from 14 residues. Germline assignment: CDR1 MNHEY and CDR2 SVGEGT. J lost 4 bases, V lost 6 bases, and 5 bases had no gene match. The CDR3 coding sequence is TGTGCCAGCAGCAACAGGGGGCCCCCAGATACGCAGTATTTT. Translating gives CASSNRGPPDTQYF.

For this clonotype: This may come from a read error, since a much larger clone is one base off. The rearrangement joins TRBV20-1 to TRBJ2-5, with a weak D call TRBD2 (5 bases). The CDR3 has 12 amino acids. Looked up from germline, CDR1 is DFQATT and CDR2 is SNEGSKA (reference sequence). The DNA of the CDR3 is TGCAGTGCCGGAGGAGTTGTGGAGACCCAGCACTTC. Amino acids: CSAGGVVETQHF.

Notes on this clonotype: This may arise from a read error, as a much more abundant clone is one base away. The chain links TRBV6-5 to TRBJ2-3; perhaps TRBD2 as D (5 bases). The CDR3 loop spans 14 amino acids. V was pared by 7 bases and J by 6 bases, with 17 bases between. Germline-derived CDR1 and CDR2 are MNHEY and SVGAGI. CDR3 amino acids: CASNRLGGRDTQYF. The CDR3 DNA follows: TGTGCCAGCAATCGTCTGGGCGGGCGCGATACGCAGTATTTT.

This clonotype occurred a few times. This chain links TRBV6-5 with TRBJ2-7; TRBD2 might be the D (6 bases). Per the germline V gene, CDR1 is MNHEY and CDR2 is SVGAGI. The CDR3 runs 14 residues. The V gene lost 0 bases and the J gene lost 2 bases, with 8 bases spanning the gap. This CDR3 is CASSYSEGAYEQYF. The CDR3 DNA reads TGTGCCAGCAGTTACTCGGAGGGAGCCTACGAGCAGTACTTC.

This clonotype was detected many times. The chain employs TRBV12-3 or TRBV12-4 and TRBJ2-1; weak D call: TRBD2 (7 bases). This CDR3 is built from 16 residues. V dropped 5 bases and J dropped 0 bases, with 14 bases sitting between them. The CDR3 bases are TGTGCCAGCAGTGCGAGGGGGGGGTTCTCCTACAATGAGCAGTTCTTC. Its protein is CASSARGGFSYNEQFF.

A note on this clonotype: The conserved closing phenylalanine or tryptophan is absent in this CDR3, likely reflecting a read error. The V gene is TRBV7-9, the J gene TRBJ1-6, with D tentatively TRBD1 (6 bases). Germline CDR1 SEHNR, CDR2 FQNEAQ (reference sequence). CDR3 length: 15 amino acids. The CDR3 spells CASSSHREGNSPLHY. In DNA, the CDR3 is TGTGCCAGTAGCTCTCACAGGGAAGGAAATTCACCCCTCCACTAT.

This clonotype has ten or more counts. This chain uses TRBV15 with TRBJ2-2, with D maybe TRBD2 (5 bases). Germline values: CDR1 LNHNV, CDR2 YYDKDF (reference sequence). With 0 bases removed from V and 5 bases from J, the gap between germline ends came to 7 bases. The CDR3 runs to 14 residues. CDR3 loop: CATSRDRGTGELFF. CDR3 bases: TGTGCCACCAGCAGAGATCGGGGTACCGGGGAGCTGTTTTTT.

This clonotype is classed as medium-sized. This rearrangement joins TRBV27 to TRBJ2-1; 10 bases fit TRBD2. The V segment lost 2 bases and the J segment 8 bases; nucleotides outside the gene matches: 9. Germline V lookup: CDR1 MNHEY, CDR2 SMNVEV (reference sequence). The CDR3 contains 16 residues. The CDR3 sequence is CASSLTQRGGADEQFF. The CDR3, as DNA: TGTGCCAGCAGTTTAACCCAGCGGGGGGGCGCGGATGAGCAGTTCTTC.

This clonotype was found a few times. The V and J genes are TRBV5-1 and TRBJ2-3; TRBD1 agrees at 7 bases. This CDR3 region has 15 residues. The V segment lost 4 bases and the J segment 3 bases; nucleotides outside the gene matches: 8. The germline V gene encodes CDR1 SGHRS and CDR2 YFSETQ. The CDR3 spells CASSARQGRTDTQYF. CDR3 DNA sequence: TGCGCCAGCAGCGCTCGACAGGGTCGGACAGATACGCAGTATTTT.

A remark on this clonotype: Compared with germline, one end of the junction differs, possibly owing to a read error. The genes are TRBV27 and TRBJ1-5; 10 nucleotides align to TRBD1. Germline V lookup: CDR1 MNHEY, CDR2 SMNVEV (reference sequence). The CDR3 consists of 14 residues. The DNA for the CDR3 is TGTACCAGCAGCCGGGACAGGGGAGGTCAGCCCCAGCATTTT. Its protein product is CTSSRDRGGQPQHF.

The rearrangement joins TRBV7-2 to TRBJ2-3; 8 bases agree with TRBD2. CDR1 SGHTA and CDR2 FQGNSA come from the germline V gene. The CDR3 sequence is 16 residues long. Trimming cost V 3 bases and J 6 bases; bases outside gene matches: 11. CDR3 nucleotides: TGTGCCAGCAGCTTGGCCGGGACTAGAGGGGCTGATACGCAGTATTTT. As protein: CASSLAGTRGADTQYF.

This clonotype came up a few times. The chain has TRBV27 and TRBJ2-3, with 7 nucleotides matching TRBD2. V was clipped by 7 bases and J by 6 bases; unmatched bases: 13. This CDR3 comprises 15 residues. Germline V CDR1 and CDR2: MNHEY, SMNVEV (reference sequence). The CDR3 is CASTMAGEVLDTQYF. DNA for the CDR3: TGTGCCAGCACCATGGCGGGAGAGGTCTTGGATACGCAGTATTTT.

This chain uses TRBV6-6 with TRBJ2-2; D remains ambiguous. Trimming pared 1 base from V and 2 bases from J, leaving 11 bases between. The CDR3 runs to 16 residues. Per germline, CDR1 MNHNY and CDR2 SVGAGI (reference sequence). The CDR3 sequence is CASSYLERLNTGELFF. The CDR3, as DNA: TGTGCCAGCAGTTACTTGGAGCGCCTCAACACCGGGGAGCTGTTTTTT.